This record looks at one TCR beta chain sequence and its context. The sample originates from a study of blood T cell repertoires in COVID-19. Study at large: Samples of COVID-19 (acute and convalescent) were obtained from the United States, Italy and Spain. Nucleic acid was either cDNA or gDNA, and it came from T cells, B-cell-depleted T cells, or PBMCs.

The CDR3 runs 15 residues. Trimming cost V 1 base and J 6 bases, with 15 bases left between them. Germline lookup yields CDR1 KGHSH and CDR2 LQKENI. Original methodology: Reference gene primer amplification gave nucleated cell count estimates. Assay: immunoSEQ multiplex PCR; the TCRdb copy retains only in-frame clones and omits some. V, J and clone size were drawn from that table, and D and trimming were deduced from the DNA. The sample yields roughly 180,000 clones, approximately 80% seen once. Grouping used clinical history reported by participants in a survey and questionnaire. The sequence derives from a woman aged 55-75 years who had recovered from COVID-19. J is TRBJ1-2 and V is TRBV18; no clear D gene. Sequenced material: PBMCs or T cells enriched from blood (not recorded which). The CDR3 DNA is TGTGCCAGCTCACCACTTCGAGGTGCCGAGGATGGCTACACCTTC. Amino acids: CASSPLRGAEDGYTF.